This T cell receptor (beta chain) was found in a study of OX40 agonist ivuxolimab in advanced cancers. Some clones are missing from TCRdb's copy, which holds only in-frame ones; the method was immunoSEQ multiplex PCR. The data contain 35,000 to 40,000 clones, 65% to 90% of them singletons. Sequences were derived from CD4+ or CD8+ T cells sorted from blood, sampled in a trial of the OX40 agonist ivuxolimab. This clonotype was sampled from an adult with an advanced solid tumor such as melanoma, head and neck, liver or kidney cancer.

The chain's CDR3 is CASSSGQVGQPQHF. The CDR3, as DNA: TGCGCCAGCAGCTCGGGGCAAGTGGGTCAGCCCCAGCATTTT. V gene TRBV5-1 combines with J gene TRBJ1-5; D may be TRBD1 (5 bases). Germline CDR1 reads SGHRS; CDR2 reads YFSETQ. This CDR3 is built from 14 residues. The V and J ends lost 3 bases and 6 bases respectively, with 13 bases between them.